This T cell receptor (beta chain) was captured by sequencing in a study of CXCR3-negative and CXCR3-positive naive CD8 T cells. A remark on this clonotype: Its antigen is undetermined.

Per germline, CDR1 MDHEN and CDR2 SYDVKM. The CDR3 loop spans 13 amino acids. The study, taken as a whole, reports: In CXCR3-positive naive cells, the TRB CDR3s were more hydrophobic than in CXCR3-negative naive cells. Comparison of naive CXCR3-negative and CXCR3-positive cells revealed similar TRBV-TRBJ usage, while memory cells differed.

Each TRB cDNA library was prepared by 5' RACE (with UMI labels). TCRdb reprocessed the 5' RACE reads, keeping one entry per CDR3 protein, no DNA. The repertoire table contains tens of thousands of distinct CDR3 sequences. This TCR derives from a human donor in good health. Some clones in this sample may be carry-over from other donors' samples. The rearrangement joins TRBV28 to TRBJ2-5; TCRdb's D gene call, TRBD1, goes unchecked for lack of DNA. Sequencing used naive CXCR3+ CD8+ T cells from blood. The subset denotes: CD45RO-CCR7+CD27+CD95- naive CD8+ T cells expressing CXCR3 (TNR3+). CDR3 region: CASSLRGEETQYF.